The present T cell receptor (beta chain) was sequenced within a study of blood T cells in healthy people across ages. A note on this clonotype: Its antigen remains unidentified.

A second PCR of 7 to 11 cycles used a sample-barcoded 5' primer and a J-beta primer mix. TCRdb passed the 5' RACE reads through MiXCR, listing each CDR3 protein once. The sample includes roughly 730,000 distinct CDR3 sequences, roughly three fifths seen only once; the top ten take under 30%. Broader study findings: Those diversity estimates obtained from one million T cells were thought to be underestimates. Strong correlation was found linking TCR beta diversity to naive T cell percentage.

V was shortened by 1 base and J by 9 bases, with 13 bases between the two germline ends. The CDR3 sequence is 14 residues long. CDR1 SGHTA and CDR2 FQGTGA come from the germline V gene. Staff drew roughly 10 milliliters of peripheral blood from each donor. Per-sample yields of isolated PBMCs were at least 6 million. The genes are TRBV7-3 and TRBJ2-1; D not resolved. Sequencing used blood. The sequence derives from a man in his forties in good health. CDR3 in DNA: TGTGCCAGCAGCTTAAGATTGGGGTCGAGTGAGCAGTTCTTC. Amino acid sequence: CASSLRLGSSEQFF.